The rows below give T cell receptor beta chains drawn from one sample of a study of blood T cells in healthy people across ages. Each CDR3 protein gets one entry after TCRdb re-called the 5' RACE reads with MiXCR. The sample includes about 650,000 distinct CDR3 sequences, roughly half of them seen just once. The sequencing sample was made of blood. Source of these receptors: a woman aged 80 or over in good health. Both conserved end residues are part of each CDR3. D genes are given only for firm matches. The size field is filled for only some rows; it gives once, few, many or a size class.

v_call	d_call	j_call	clone_size	cdr3_nt	cdr3_aa
TRBV29-1	TRBD1	TRBJ2-1	many	TGCAGCGTTGGAGGGGGACAGGGACAAGGGAGCTCCTACAATGAGCAGTTCTTC	CSVGGGQGQGSSYNEQFF
TRBV5-1	TRBD2	TRBJ2-7	many	TGCGCCAGCAGCTTGAGGCGGGAGAGCTCCTACGAGCAGTACTTC	CASSLRRESSYEQYF
TRBV3-1	TRBD2	TRBJ2-5	many	TGTGCCAGCAAACTAGCGGAGGGCCTGGAGACCCAGTACTTC	CASKLAEGLETQYF
TRBV2	TRBD1	TRBJ2-1	NA	TGTGCCAGCAAGGACAGGGGGCGCATCCATGAGCAGTTCTTC	CASKDRGRIHEQFF
TRBV9	NA	TRBJ2-2	many	TGTGCCAGCAGCGTAGCCAGGGGGAACACCGGGGAGCTGTTTTTT	CASSVARGNTGELFF
TRBV9	NA	TRBJ2-7	NA	TGTGCCAGCAGCGTAGACCCCGGAGATTACTACGAGCAGTACTTC	CASSVDPGDYYEQYF
TRBV5-1	NA	TRBJ2-1	NA	TGCGCCAGCAGCAGCACGGCGTCTTCCTACAATGAGCAGTTCTTC	CASSSTASSYNEQFF
TRBV4-2	NA	TRBJ2-6	once	TGTGCCAGCAGCCAGGAATTACAGGGAACTGGCGCCGGGGCCAACGTCCTGACTTTC	CASSQELQGTGAGANVLTF
TRBV6-2/TRBV6-3	TRBD1	TRBJ2-7	many	TGTGCCAGCAGTTACGCGGACAGGGGCTACGAGCAGTACTTC	CASSYADRGYEQYF
TRBV3-1	NA	TRBJ2-5	NA	TGTGCCAGCAGCCAATTAGAGAGGAGCGGAGAGACCCAGTACTTC	CASSQLERSGETQYF
TRBV28	TRBD2	TRBJ2-5	NA	TGTGCCAGCAGTGGCGGGGGTTGGGAGCAGTACTTC	CASSGGGWEQYF
TRBV9	NA	TRBJ2-7	NA	TGTGCCAGCAGCCCCCGGGAAGGGGGCTACGAGCAGTACTTC	CASSPREGGYEQYF
TRBV9	NA	TRBJ2-2	few	TGTGCCAGCAGCGCCCGGCCCGGGACACTGAACACCGGGGAGCTGTTTTTT	CASSARPGTLNTGELFF
TRBV2	TRBD2	TRBJ2-1	NA	TGTGCCAGCATGAAAGGAGGTAGCGGGAGGTCTGTGGCTGAGCAGTTCTTC	CASMKGGSGRSVAEQFF